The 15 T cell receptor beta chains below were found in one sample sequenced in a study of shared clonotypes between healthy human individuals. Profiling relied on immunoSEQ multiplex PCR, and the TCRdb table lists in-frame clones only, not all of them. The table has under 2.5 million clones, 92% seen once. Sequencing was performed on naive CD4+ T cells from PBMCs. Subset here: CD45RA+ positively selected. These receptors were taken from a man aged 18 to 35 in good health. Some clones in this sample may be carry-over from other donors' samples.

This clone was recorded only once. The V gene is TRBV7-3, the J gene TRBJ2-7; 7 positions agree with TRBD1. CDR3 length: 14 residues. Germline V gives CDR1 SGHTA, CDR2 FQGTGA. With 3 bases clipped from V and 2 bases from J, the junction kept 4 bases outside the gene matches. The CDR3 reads CASSLRQGPYEQYF. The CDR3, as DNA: TGTGCCAGCAGCTTGCGACAGGGACCCTACGAGCAGTACTTC.

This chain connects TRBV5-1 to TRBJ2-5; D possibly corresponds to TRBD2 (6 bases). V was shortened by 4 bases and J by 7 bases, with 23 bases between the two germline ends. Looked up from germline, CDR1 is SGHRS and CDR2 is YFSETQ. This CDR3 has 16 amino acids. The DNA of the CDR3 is TGCGCCAGCAGCCTCCCCCCCGGACGGAGGGGTGGGACCCAGTACTTC. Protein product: CASSLPPGRRGGTQYF.

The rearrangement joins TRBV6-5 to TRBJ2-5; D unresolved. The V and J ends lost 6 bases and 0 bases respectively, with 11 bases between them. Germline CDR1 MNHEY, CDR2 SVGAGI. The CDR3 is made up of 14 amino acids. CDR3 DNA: TGTGCCAGCAGCCTAAACGGCTACCAAGAGACCCAGTACTTC. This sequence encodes CASSLNGYQETQYF.

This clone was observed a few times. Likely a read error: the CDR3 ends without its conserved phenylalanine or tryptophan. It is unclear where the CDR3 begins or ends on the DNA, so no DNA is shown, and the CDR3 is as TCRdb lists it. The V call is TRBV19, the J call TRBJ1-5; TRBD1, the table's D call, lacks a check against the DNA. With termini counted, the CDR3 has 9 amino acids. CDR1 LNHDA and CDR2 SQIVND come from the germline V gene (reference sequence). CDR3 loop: CASSMWASD.

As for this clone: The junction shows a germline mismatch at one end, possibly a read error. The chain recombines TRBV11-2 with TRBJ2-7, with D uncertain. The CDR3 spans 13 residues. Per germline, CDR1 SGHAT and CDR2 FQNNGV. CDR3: CASSLEVRLYPDF. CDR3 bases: TGTGCCAGCAGCTTAGAAGTCCGACTCTACCCCGACTTC.

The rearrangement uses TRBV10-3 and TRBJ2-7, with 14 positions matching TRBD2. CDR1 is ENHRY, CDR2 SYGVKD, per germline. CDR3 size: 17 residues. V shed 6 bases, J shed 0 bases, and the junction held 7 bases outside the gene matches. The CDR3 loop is CAIRAGTSGGYSYEQYF. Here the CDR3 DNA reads TGTGCCATCAGAGCGGGGACTAGCGGGGGTTACTCCTACGAGCAGTACTTC.

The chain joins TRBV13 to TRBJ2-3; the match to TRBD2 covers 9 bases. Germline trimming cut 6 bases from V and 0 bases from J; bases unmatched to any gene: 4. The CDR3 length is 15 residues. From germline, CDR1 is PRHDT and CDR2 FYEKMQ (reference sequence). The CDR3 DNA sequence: TGTGCCAGCAGACGTAGCGGGGGTAGCACAGATACGCAGTATTTT. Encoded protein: CASRRSGGSTDTQYF.

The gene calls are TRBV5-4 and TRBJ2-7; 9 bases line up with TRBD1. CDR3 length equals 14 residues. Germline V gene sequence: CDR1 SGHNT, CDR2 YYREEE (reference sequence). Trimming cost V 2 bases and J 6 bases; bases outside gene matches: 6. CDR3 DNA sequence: TGTGCCAGCAGCTTAGGGCGGGACAGGGTCGAGCAGTACTTC. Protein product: CASSLGRDRVEQYF.

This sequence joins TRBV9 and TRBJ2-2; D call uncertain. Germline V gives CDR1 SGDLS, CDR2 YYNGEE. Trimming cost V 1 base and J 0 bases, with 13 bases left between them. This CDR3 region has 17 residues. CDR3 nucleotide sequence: TGTGCCAGCAGCGTAAATGAGGAAACCGCGAACACCGGGGAGCTGTTTTTT. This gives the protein CASSVNEETANTGELFF. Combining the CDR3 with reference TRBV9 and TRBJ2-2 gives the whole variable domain DSGVTQTPKHLITATGQRVTLRCSPRSGDLSVYWYQQSLDQGLQFLIQYYNGEERAKGNILERFSAQQFPDLHSELNLSSLELGDSALYFCASSVNEETANTGELFFGEGSRLTVL.

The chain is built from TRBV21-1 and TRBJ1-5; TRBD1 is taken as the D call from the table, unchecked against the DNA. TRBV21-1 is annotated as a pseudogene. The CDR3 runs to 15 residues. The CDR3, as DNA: TGTGCCAGCAGCAAAGTTCAGGTGGGCAATCAGCCCCAGCATTTT. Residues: CASSKVQVGNQPQHF.

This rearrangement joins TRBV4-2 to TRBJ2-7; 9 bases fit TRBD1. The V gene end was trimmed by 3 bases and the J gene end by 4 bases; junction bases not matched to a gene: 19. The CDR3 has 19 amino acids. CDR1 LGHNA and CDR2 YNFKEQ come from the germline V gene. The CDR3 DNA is TGTGCCAGCAGCCATCTAACAAAAGACCGGGACAGGGTATATTACGAGCAGTACTTC. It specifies CASSHLTKDRDRVYYEQYF.

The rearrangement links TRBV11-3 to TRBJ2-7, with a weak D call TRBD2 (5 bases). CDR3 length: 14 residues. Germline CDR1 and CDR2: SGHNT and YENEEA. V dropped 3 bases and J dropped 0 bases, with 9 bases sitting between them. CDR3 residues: CASSFGGPSYEQYF. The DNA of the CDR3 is TGTGCCAGCAGCTTCGGCGGGCCCTCCTACGAGCAGTACTTC. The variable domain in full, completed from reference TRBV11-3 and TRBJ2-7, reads EAGVVQSPRYKIIEKKQPVAFWCNPISGHNTLYWYLQNLGQGPELLIRYENEEAVDDSQLPKDRFSAERLKGVDSTLKIQPAELGDSAVYLCASSFGGPSYEQYFGPGTRLTVT.

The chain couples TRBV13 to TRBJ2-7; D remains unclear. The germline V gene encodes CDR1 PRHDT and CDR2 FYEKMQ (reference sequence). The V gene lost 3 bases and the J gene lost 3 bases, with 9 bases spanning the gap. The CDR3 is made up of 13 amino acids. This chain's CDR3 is CASSFTGIYEQYF. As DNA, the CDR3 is TGTGCCAGCAGCTTTACCGGCATCTACGAGCAGTACTTC.

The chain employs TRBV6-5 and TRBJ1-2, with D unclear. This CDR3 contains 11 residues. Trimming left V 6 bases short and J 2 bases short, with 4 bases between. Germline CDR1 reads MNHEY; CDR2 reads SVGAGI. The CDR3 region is CASRTNYGYTF. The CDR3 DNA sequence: TGTGCCAGCAGAACCAACTATGGCTACACCTTC.

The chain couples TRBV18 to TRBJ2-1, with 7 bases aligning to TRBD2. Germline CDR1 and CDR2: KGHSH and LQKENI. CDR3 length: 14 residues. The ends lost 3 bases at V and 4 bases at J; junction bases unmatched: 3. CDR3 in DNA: TGTGCCAGCTCACCTGGGGACTATTACAATGAGCAGTTCTTC. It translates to CASSPGDYYNEQFF.